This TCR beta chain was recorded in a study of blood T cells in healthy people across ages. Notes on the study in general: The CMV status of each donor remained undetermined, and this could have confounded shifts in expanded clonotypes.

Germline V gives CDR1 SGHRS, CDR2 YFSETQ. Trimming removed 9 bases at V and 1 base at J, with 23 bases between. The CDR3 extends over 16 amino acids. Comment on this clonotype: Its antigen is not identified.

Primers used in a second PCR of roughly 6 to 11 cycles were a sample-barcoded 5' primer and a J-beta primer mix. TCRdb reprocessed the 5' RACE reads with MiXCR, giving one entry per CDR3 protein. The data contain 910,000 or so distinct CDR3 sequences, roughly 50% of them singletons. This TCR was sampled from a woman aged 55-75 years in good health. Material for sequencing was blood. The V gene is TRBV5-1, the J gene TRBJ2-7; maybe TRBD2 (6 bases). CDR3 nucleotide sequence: TGCGCCAACCCCGGAGGGCTAGCGCGCGTTTCCTACGAGCAGTACTTC. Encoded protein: CANPGGLARVSYEQYF.